This TCR beta chain is from a study of blood T cell repertoires in COVID-19. Across the whole study: The United States, Italy and Spain were the sources of the acute and convalescent COVID-19 samples. Nucleic acid was either cDNA or gDNA, and it came from T cells, B-cell-depleted T cells, or PBMCs.

This clone was detected only a few times. The assay was immunoSEQ multiplex PCR, and TCRdb's table has in-frame clones only and misses some. Among about 140,000 clones listed, 75% to 90% were seen once. Germline assignment: CDR1 LGHNA and CDR2 YNFKEQ. V shed 4 bases and J 0 bases; nucleotides not matched to a gene: 12. The length of the CDR3 is 19 residues. Everyone who took part was about 18 to 90 years old, and they came from 24 US areas. Clinical history reported by participants formed the basis on which cohorts were assigned. Input material: PBMCs or T cells enriched from blood (not recorded which). This chain uses TRBV4-2 with TRBJ2-4; 10 nucleotides line up with TRBD2. The source is a man between 45 and 60 years old who had recovered from COVID-19. In nucleotides, the CDR3 is TGTGCCAGCAGCCCCGGAGGGGCTAGCGGGGGCGTAGCCAAAAACATTCAGTACTTC. Protein product: CASSPGGASGGVAKNIQYF.